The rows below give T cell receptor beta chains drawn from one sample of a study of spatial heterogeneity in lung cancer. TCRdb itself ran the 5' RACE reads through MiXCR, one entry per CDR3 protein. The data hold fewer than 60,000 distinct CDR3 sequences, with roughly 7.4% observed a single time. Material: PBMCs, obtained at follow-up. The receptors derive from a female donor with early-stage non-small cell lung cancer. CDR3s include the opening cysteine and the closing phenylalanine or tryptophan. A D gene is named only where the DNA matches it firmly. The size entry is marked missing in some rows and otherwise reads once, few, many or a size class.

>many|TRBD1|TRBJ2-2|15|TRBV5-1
TGCGCCAGCAGCCCAGGACAGGGATCCACCGGGGAGCTGTTTTTT
CASSPGQGSTGELFF
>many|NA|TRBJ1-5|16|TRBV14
TGTGCCAGCAGCCAAGAGTGCACCCCGGCGGGCCAGCCCCAGCATTTT
CASSQECTPAGQPQHF
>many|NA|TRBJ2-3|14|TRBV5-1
TGCGCCAGCAGCTCGTCCGACATCACAGATACGCAGTATTTT
CASSSSDITDTQYF
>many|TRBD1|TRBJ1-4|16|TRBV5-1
TGCGCCAGCAGCTCCGGACTACAGGGGATTGACGAAAAACTGTTTTTT
CASSSGLQGIDEKLFF
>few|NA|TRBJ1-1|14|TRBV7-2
TGTGCCAGCAGCTACAATCAGAAGAACACTGAAGCTTTCTTT
CASSYNQKNTEAFF
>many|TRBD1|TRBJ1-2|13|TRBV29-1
TGCAGCGTTTCCCGGGACAGTCGGTACGGCTACACCTTC
CSVSRDSRYGYTF
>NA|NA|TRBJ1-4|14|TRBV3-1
TGTGCCAGCAGCCAAGGGGGGTTCATTGAAAAACTGTTTTTT
CASSQGGFIEKLFF
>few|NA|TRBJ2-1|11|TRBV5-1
TGCGCCAGCAGCTCCCTCAAGGAGCAGTTCTTC
CASSSLKEQFF
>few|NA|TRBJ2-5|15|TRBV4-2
TGTGCCAGCAGCCAATGGACAGCAGATCAAGAGACCCAGTACTTC
CASSQWTADQETQYF
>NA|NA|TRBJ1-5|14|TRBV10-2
TGCGCCAGCAGGAAGGGCCAGGGCAATCAGCCCCAGCATTTT
CASRKGQGNQPQHF
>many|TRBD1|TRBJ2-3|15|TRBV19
TGTGCCAGTAGCCCATGGGGACAGAGCACAGATACGCAGTATTTT
CASSPWGQSTDTQYF
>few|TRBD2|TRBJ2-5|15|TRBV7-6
TGTGCCAGCAGCTTAGTGGGGACTAGCGGGGAGACCCAGTACTTC
CASSLVGTSGETQYF
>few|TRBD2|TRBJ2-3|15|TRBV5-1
TGCGCCAGCAGCTTTAGCGGGGGGCCCACAGATACGCAGTATTTT
CASSFSGGPTDTQYF
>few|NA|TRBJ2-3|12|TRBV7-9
TGTGCCAGCGGTGTGGGAAAGGATACGCAGTATTTT
CASGVGKDTQYF
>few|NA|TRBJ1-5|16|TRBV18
TGTGCCAGCTCACCACCGGACAGTGTTAGCAATCAGCCCCAGCATTTT
CASSPPDSVSNQPQHF
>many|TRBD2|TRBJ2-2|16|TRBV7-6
TGTGCCAGCAGCCCTAGCGGGGGCCTAAACACCGGGGAGCTGTTTTTT
CASSPSGGLNTGELFF